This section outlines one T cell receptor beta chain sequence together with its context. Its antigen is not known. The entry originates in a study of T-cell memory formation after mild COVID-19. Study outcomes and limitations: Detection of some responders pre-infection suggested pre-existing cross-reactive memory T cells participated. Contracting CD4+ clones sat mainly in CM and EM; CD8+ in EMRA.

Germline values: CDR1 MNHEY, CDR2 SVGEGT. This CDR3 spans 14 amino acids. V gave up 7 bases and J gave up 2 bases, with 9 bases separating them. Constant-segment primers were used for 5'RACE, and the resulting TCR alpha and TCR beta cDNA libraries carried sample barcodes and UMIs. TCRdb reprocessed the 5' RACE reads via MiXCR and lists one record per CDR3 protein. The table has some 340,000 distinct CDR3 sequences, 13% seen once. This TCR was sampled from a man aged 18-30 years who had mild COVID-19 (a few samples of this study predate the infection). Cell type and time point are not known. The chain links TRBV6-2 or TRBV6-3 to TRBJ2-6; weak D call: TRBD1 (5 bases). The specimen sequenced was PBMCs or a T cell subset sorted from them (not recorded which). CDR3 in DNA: TGTGCCAGCAACACAGGAACTGGGGCCAACGTCCTGACTTTC. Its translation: CASNTGTGANVLTF.